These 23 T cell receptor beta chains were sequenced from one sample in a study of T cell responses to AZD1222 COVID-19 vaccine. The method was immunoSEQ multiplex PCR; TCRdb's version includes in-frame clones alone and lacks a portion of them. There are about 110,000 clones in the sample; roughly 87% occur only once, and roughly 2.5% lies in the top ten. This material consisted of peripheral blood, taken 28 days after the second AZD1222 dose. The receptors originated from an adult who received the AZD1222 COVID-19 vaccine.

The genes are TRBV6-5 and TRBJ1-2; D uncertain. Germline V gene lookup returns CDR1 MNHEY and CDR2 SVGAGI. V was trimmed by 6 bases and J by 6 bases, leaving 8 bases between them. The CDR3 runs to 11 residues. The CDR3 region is CASRRANGYTF. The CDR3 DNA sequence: TGTGCCAGCAGGCGGGCAAATGGCTACACCTTC.

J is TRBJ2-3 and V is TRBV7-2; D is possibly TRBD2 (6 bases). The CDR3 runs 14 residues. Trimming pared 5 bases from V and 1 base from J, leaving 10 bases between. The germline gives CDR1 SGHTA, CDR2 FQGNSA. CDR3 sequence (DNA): TGTGCCAGCAGCCCGTGGGGGGGCACAGATACGCAGTATTTT. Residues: CASSPWGGTDTQYF.

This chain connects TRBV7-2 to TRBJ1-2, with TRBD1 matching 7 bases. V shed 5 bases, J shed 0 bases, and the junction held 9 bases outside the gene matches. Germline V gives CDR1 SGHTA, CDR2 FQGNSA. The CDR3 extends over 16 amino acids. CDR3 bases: TGTGCCAGCAGCAAATCGACAGGGATCTCTAACTATGGCTACACCTTC. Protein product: CASSKSTGISNYGYTF.

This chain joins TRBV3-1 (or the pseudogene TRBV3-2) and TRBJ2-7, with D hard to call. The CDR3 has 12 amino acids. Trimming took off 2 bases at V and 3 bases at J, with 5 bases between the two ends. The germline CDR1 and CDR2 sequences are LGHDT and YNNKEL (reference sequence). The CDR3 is CASSQSVYEQYF. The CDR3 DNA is TGTGCCAGCAGCCAATCGGTCTACGAGCAGTACTTC.

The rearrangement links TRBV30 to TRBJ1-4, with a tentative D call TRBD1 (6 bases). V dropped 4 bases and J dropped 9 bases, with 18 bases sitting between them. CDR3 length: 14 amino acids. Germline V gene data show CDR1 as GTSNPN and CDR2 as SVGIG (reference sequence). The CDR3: CAWKADRAKKKLFF. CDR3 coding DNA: TGTGCCTGGAAGGCGGACAGAGCTAAGAAAAAACTGTTTTTT.

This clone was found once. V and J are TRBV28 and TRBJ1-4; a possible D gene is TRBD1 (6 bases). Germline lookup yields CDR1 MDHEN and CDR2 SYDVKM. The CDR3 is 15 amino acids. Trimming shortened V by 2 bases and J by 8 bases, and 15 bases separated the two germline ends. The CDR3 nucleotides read TGTGCCAGCAGTTTAATAGGGCTCGGGGGCGAAAAACTGTTTTTT. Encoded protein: CASSLIGLGGEKLFF.

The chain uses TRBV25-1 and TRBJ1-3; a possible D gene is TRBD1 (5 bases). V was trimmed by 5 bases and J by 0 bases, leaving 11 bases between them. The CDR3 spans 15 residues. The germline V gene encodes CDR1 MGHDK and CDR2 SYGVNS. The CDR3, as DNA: TGTGCCAGCAGTTCGCGACAGATCTCTGGAAACACCATATATTTT. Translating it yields CASSSRQISGNTIYF. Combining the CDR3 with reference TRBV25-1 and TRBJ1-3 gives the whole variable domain EADIYQTPRYLVIGTGKKITLECSQTMGHDKMYWYQQDPGMELHLIHYSYGVNSTEKGDLSSESTVSRIRTEHFPLTLESARPSHTSQYLCASSSRQISGNTIYFGEGSWLTVV.

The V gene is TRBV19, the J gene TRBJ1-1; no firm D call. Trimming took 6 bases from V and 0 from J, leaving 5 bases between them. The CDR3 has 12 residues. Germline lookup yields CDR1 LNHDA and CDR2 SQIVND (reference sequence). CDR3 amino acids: CASSQLNTEAFF. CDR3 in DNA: TGTGCCAGTAGCCAATTGAACACTGAAGCTTTCTTT. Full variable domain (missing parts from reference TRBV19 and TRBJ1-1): DGGITQSPKYLFRKEGQNVTLSCEQNLNHDAMYWYRQDPGQGLRLIYYSQIVNDFQKGDIAEGYSVSREKKESFPLTVTSAQKNPTAFYLCASSQLNTEAFFGQGTRLTVV.

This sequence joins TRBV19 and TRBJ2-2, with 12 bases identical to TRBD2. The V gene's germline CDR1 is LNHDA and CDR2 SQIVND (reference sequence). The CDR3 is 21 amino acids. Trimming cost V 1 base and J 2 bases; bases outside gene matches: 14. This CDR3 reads CASSIVGALTSGRDNTGELFF. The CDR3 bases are TGTGCCAGTAGTATAGTTGGGGCCTTGACTAGCGGGAGAGATAACACCGGGGAGCTGTTTTTT.

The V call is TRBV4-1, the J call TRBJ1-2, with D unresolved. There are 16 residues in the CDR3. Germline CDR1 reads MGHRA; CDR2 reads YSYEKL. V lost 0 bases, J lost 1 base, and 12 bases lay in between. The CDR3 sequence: CASSQEFIGVNYGYTF. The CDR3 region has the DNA TGCGCCAGCAGCCAAGAATTTATCGGAGTTAACTATGGCTACACCTTC.

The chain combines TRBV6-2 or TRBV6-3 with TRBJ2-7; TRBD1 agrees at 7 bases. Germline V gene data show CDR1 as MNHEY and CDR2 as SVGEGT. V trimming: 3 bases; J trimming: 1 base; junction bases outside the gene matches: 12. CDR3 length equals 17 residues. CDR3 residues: CASSYTPRQGASYEQYF. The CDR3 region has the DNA TGTGCCAGCAGTTATACCCCCAGACAGGGAGCTTCCTACGAGCAGTACTTC.

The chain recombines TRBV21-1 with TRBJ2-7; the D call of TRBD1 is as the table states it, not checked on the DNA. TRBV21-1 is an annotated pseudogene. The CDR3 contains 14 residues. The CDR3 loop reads CASSKGQGHYEQYF. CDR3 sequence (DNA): TGTGCCAGCAGCAAGGGGCAGGGCCACTACGAGCAGTACTTC.

The CDR3 DNA reads TGTGCCAGTAGTATAGACACTGAAGCTTTCTTT. Its translation: CASSIDTEAFF. The chain is built from TRBV19 and TRBJ1-1, with no clear D. Trimming stripped 0 bases from V and 4 bases from J, with 0 bases between. The CDR3 totals 11 residues. Germline V gives CDR1 LNHDA, CDR2 SQIVND (reference sequence).

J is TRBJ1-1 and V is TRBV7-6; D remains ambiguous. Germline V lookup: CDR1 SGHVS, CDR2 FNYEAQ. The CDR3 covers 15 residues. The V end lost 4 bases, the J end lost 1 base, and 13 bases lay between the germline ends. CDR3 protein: CASSWQKAENTEAFF. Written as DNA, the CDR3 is TGTGCCAGCAGCTGGCAGAAGGCGGAGAACACTGAAGCTTTCTTT.

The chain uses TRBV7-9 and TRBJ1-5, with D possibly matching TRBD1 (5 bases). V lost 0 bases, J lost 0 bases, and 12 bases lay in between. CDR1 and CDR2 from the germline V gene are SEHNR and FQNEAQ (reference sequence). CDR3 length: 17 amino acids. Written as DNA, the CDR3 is TGTGCCAGCAGCTTAGCCAGGGCCGGAGATAGCAATCAGCCCCAGCATTTT. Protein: CASSLARAGDSNQPQHF.

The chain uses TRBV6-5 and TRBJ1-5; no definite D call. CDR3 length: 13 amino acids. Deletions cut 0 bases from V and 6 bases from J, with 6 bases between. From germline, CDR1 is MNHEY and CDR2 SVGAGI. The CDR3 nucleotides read TGTGCCAGCAGTTACTCGATTTTTCAGCCCCAGCATTTT. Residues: CASSYSIFQPQHF.

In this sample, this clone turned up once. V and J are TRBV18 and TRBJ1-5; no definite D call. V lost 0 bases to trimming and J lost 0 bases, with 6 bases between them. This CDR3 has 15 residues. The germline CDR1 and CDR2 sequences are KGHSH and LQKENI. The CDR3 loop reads CASSPPGNSNQPQHF. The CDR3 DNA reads TGTGCCAGCTCACCACCAGGGAATAGCAATCAGCCCCAGCATTTT.

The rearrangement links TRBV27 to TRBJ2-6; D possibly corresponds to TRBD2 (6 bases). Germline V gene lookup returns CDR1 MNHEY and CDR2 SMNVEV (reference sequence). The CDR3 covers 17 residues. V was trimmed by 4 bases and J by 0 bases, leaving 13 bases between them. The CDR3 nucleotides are TGTGCCAGCAGTTCCGGGACTTTTAGCTCTGGGGCCAACGTCCTGACTTTC. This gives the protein CASSSGTFSSGANVLTF.

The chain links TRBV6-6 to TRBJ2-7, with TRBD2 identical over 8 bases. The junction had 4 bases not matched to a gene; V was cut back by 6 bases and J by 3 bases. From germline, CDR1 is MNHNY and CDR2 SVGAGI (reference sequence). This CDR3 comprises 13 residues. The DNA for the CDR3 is TGTGCCAGCAGCTCCGGGACTAGCTACGAGCAGTACTTC. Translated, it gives CASSSGTSYEQYF.

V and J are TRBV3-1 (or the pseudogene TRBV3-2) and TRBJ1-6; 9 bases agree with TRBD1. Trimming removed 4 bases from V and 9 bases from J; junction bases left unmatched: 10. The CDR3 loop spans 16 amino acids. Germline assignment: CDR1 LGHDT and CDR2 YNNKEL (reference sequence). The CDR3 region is CASSPYRGQVGSPLHF. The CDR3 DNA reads TGTGCCAGCAGCCCATACAGGGGGCAGGTGGGTTCACCCCTCCACTTT.

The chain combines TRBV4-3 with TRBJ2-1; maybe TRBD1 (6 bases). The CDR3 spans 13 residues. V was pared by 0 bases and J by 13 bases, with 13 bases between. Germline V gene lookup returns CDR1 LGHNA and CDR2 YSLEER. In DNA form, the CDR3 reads TGCGCCAGCAGCCAAGACAGGGGCAGGATACAGTTCTTC. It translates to CASSQDRGRIQFF.

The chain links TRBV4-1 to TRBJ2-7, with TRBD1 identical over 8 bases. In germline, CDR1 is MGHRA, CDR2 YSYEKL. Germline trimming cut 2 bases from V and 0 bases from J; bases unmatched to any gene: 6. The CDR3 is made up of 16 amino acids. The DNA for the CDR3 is TGCGCCAGCAGCCAAATCCGGGACAGGTACTCCTACGAGCAGTACTTC. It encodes CASSQIRDRYSYEQYF.

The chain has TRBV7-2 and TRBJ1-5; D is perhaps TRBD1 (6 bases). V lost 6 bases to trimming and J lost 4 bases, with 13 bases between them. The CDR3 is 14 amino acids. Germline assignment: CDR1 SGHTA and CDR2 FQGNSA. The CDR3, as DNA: TGTGCCAGCAGGGGGGGCGCACTTAATCAGCCCCAGCATTTT. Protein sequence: CASRGGALNQPQHF.